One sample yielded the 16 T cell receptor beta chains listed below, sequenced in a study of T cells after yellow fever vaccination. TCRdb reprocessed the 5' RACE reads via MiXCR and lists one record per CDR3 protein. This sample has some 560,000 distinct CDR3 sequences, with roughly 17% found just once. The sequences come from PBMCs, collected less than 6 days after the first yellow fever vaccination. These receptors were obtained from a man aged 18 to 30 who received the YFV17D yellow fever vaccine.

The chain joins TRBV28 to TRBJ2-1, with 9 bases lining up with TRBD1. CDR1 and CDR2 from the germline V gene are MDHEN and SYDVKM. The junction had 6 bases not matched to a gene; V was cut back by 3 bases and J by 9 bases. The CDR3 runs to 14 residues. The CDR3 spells CASSFGTGPREQFF. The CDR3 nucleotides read TGTGCCAGCAGTTTTGGGACAGGGCCCCGTGAGCAGTTCTTC.

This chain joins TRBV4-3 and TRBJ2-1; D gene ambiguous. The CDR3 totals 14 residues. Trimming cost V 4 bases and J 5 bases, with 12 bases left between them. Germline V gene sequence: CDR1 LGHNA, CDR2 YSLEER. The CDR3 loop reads CASSLDLRNNEQFF. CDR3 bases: TGCGCCAGCAGCCTCGACCTACGCAACAATGAGCAGTTCTTC.

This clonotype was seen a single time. CDR3 coding DNA: TGTGCCAGCAGCTTAGTTTCTGCAGGGGGTTTCGGGGAGCTGTTTTTT. Its protein is CASSLVSAGGFGELFF. V usage is TRBV7-2 and J usage is TRBJ2-2; 7 bases are shared with TRBD1. Germline trimming cut 1 base from V and 7 bases from J; bases unmatched to any gene: 9. This CDR3 comprises 16 residues. Per germline, CDR1 SGHTA and CDR2 FQGNSA.

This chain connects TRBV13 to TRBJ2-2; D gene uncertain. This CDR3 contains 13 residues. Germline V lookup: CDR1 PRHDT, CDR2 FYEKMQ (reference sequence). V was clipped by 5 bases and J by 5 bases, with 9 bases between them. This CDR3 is CASSRLQTGELFF. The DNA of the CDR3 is TGTGCCAGCAGCCGACTTCAAACCGGGGAGCTGTTTTTT.

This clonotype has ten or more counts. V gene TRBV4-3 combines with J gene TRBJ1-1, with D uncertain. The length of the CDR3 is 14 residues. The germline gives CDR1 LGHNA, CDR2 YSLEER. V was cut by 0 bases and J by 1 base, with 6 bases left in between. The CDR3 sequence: CASSQDRWNTEAFF. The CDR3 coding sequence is TGCGCCAGCAGCCAAGACAGATGGAACACTGAAGCTTTCTTT.

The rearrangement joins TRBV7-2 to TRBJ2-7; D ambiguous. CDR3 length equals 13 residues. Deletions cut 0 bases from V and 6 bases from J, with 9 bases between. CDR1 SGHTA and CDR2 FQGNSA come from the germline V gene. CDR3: CASSLALNLEQYV. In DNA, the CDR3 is TGTGCCAGCAGCTTAGCGCTAAATCTCGAGCAGTACGTC.

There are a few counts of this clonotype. The CDR3 sequence: CASSLYEQYV. CDR3 in DNA: TGTGCCAGCAGTCTCTACGAGCAGTACGTC. The genes are TRBV2 and TRBJ2-7; D unclear. The length of the CDR3 is 10 residues. Trimming pared 5 bases from V and 3 bases from J, leaving 2 bases between. Looked up from germline, CDR1 is SNHLY and CDR2 is FYNNEI.

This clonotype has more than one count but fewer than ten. CDR3: CASSLIGSGVETQYF. The CDR3 DNA sequence: TGTGCCAGCTCCCTGATCGGTAGCGGGGTGGAGACCCAGTACTTC. The gene calls are TRBV18 and TRBJ2-5; 8 bases are shared with TRBD2. The germline V gene has CDR1 KGHSH and CDR2 LQKENI. The V gene end was trimmed by 6 bases and the J gene end by 5 bases; junction bases not matched to a gene: 11. This CDR3 contains 15 residues.

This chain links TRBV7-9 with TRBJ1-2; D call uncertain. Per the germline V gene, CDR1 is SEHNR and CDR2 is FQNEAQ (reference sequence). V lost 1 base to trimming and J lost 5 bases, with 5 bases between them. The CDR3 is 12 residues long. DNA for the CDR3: TGTGCCAGCAGCTTAGAAGAGTATGGCTACACCTTC. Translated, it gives CASSLEEYGYTF.

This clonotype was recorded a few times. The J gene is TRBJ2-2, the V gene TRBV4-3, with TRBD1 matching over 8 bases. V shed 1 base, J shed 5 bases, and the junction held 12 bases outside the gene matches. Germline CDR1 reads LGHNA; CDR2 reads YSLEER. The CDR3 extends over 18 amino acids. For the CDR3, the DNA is TGCGCCAGCAGCCAAGTAGTTGTGGGGACAGGACATACCGGGGAGCTGTTTTTT. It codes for CASSQVVVGTGHTGELFF.

The CDR3 loop is CASSYSGEETQYF. Here the CDR3 DNA reads TGTGCCAGCAGTTACTCCGGGGAAGAGACCCAGTACTTC. The chain joins TRBV6-5 to TRBJ2-5, with D perhaps TRBD2 (5 bases). The CDR3 has 13 residues. Between the trimmed V and J ends, which lost 0 bases and 3 bases, there was a span of 5 bases. Per the germline V gene, CDR1 is MNHEY and CDR2 is SVGAGI.

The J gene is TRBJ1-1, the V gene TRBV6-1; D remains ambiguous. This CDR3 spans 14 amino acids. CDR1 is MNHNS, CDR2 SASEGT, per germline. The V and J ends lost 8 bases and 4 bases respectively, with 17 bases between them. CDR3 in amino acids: CASHAHGSGTEAFF. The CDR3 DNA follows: TGTGCCAGCCATGCACACGGCTCGGGCACTGAAGCTTTCTTT.

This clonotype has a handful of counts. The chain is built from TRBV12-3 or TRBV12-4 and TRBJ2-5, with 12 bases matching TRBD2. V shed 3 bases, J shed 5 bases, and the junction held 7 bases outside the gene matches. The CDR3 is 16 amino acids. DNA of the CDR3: TGTGCCAGCAGTTTCTCCCTAGCGGGGGGGAGGGAGACCCAGTACTTC. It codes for CASSFSLAGGRETQYF.

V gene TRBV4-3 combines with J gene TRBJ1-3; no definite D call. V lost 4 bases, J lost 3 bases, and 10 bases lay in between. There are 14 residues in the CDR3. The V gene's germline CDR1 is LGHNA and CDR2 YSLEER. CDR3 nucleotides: TGCGCCAGCAGCCGGGGTAGGAGTGGAAACACCATATATTTT. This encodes CASSRGRSGNTIYF.

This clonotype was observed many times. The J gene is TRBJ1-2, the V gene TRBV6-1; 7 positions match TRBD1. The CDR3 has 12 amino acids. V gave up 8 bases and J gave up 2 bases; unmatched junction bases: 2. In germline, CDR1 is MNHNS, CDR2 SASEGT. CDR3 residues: CASPGQNYGYTF. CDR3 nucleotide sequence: TGTGCCAGCCCGGGACAGAACTATGGCTACACCTTC.

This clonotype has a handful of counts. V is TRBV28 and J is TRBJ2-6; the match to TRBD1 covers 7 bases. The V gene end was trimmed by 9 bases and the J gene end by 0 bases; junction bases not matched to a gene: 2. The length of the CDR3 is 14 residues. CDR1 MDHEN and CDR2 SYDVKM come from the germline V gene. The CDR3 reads CASNRGSGANVLTF. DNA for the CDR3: TGTGCCAGTAACAGGGGCTCTGGGGCCAACGTCCTGACTTTC.